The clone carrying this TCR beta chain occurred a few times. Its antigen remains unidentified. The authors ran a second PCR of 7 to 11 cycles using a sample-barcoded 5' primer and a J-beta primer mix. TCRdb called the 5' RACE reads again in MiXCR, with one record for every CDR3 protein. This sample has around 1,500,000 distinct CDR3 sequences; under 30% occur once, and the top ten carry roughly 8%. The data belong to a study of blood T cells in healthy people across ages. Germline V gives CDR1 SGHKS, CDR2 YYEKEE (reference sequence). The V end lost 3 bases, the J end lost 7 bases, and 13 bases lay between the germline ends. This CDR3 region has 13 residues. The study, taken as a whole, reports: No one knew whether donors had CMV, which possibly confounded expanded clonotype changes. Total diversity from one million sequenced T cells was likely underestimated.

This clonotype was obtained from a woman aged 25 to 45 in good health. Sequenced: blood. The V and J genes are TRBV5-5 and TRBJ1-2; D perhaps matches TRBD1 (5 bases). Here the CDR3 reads CASSSAGGGGYTF. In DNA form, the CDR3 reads TGTGCCAGCAGCTCCGCGGGTGGGGGTGGCTACACCTTC.